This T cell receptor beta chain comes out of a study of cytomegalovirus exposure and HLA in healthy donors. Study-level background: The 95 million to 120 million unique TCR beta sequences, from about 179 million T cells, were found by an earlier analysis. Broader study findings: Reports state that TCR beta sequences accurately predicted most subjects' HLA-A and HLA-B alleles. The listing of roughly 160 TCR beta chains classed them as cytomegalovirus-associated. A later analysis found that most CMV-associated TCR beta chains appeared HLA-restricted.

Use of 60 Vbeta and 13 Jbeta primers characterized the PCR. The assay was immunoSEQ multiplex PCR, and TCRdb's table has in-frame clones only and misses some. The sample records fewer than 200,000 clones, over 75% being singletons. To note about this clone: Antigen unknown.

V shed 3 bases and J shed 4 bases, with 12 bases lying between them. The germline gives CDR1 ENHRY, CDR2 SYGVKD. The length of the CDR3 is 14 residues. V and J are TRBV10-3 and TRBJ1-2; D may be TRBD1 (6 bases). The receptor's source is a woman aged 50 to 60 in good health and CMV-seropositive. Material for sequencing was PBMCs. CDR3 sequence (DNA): TGTGCCATCAGTGACCTACAGGGTCCCTATGGCTACACCTTC. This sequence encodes CAISDLQGPYGYTF.